The clone carrying this T cell receptor (beta chain) was seen a handful of times. Its specificity is not known. PCR primers comprised 60 Vbeta and 13 Jbeta primers. The protocol was immunoSEQ multiplex PCR, while the TCRdb copy is restricted to in-frame clones and leaves out a portion. This repertoire shows about 200,000 clones, 70% found once; its top ten account for 2.6%. Germline V gene data show CDR1 as MGHRA and CDR2 as YSYEKL. J lost 4 bases, V lost 4 bases, and 4 bases had no gene match. There are 14 residues in the CDR3. These data belong to a study of cytomegalovirus exposure and HLA in healthy donors. Overall study context: The study's early data release held tens of millions of unique TCRs from HLA-typed donors. General study results and limits: The records held CMV serostatus as the only immune exposure information.

The chain couples TRBV4-1 to TRBJ2-3, with 8 bases that match TRBD1. The sequence was collected from a man between 40 and 49 years old in good health and CMV-seropositive. Sequencing was done on a sample of PBMCs. The CDR3 loop reads CASSRTTGADTQYF. In DNA, the CDR3 is TGCGCCAGCAGCCGAACGACAGGGGCAGATACGCAGTATTTT.